This T cell receptor (beta chain) emerged from a study of control samples from healthy donors and cancer patients. This clone was detected only once. This table comes from immunoSEQ multiplex PCR, and its TCRdb copy is limited to in-frame clones, with some not included. The sample gives about 92,000 clones, around 80% of which show up once; around 10% is in the top ten. The CDR3 has 15 residues. V lost 2 bases to trimming and J lost 8 bases; unmatched junction nucleotides: 9. Germline V gene sequence: CDR1 SEHNR, CDR2 FQNEAQ (reference sequence). The specimen was blood. The TCR was taken from a woman aged 55-69 years in good health. The V call is TRBV7-9, the J call TRBJ2-1; TRBD2 matches 7 bases. CDR3: CASSLTTSPGDEQFF. CDR3 DNA: TGTGCCAGCAGCTTAACGACTAGCCCCGGGGATGAGCAGTTCTTC. Combining the CDR3 with reference TRBV7-9 and TRBJ2-1 gives the whole variable domain DTGVSQNPRHKITKRGQNVTFRCDPISEHNRLYWYRQTLGQGPEFLTYFQNEAQLEKSRLLSDRFSAERPKGSFSTLEIQRTEQGDSAMYLCASSLTTSPGDEQFFGPGTRLTVL.